Each of the 31 T cell receptor beta chains below was sequenced from the same sample in a study of blood T cell repertoires in COVID-19. Clones were read by immunoSEQ multiplex PCR, and TCRdb kept only the in-frame ones, dropping some. This table has 350,000 or so clones, 85% to 90% appearing once. Sequencing input: peripheral blood. The receptors originated from a man in his late teens or twenties with active or convalescent COVID-19.

This clone was counted a few times. The chain links TRBV19 to TRBJ1-1; TRBD1 matches 10 bases. Per germline, CDR1 LNHDA and CDR2 SQIVND (reference sequence). This CDR3 is 14 amino acids long. J gave up 4 bases and V 5 bases, and 4 bases lay outside the gene matches. CDR3 protein: CASSWGQGTTEAFF. CDR3 coding DNA: TGTGCCAGTAGTTGGGGACAGGGGACCACTGAAGCTTTCTTT.

The rearrangement links TRBV11-2 to TRBJ2-7, with 9 bases lining up with TRBD2. V was pared by 6 bases and J by 5 bases, with 11 bases of the junction left unmatched. There are 15 residues in the CDR3. Germline V gives CDR1 SGHAT, CDR2 FQNNGV. CDR3 DNA sequence: TGTGCCAGCAGAACCTTTGCGGGAGGGGGCGACGAGCAGTACTTC. It translates to CASRTFAGGGDEQYF.

The chain recombines TRBV7-3 with TRBJ2-2, with 8 bases lining up with TRBD1. The germline V gene has CDR1 SGHTA and CDR2 FQGTGA. The V and J ends lost 9 bases and 4 bases, in that order; junction bases with no gene match: 19. The CDR3 has 18 amino acids. As DNA, the CDR3 is TGTGCCAGTTCGCCGGGACAGGCCACGACTGGACCCACCGGGGAGCTGTTTTTT. Translation: CASSPGQATTGPTGELFF.

This clone was seen a single time. The V call is TRBV11-2, the J call TRBJ2-7; 7 bases are a match to TRBD2. Germline loops: CDR1 SGHAT, CDR2 FQNNGV. J gave up 1 base and V 0 bases, and 9 bases lay outside the gene matches. The CDR3 totals 17 residues. Here the CDR3 DNA reads TGTGCCAGCAGCTTAGATATTGTGGGGAGGGTATCCTACGAGCAGTACTTC. This sequence encodes CASSLDIVGRVSYEQYF.

This rearrangement joins TRBV9 to TRBJ2-7; 10 nucleotides match TRBD2. CDR1 and CDR2 (germline): SGDLS, YYNGEE. The J segment lost 2 bases and the V segment lost 2 bases, leaving 4 bases of the junction unmatched. The CDR3 has 15 residues. The CDR3 DNA sequence: TGTGCCAGCAGCGTGTCTAGCGGGAGTCCCTACGAGCAGTACTTC. Protein: CASSVSSGSPYEQYF.

This chain links TRBV9 with TRBJ1-3, with D maybe TRBD1 (5 bases). V dropped 0 bases and J dropped 3 bases, with 10 bases sitting between them. This CDR3 is built from 15 residues. Germline values: CDR1 SGDLS, CDR2 YYNGEE. The CDR3 reads CASSVGGALGNTIYF. CDR3 coding DNA: TGTGCCAGCAGCGTAGGCGGGGCGCTTGGAAACACCATATATTTT.

CDR3 DNA: TGTGCCAGCTCACCAGGGACAGGGGGCAACGAGCAGTACTTC. It specifies CASSPGTGGNEQYF. This rearrangement joins TRBV18 to TRBJ2-7, with 12 bases lining up with TRBD1. This CDR3 region has 14 residues. Germline CDR1 reads KGHSH; CDR2 reads LQKENI. The V segment lost 2 bases and the J segment 5 bases; nucleotides outside the gene matches: 1.

The V and J genes are TRBV5-1 and TRBJ1-5; maybe TRBD1 (5 bases). The length of the CDR3 is 13 residues. CDR1 is SGHRS and CDR2 is YFSETQ in the germline V gene. With 1 base removed from V and 7 bases from J, the gap between germline ends came to 9 bases. CDR3 nucleotide sequence: TGCGCCAGCAGCTTGCAGGGTGAACAGCCCCAGCATTTT. Translated, it gives CASSLQGEQPQHF.

CDR3 coding DNA: TGTGCCAGCAGTTCCTCAGACTCTTCGCGGGGAGATGAGCAGTTCTTC. Its translation is CASSSSDSSRGDEQFF. V is TRBV28 and J is TRBJ2-1; D possibly corresponds to TRBD2 (6 bases). Germline V CDR1 and CDR2: MDHEN, SYDVKM. V dropped 4 bases and J dropped 8 bases, with 21 bases sitting between them. The CDR3 extends over 16 amino acids.

This clone was counted between two and nine times. This rearrangement joins TRBV19 to TRBJ1-2; a weak D match, TRBD1 (6 bases). CDR3 length: 12 amino acids. The V end was cut by 6 bases, the J end by 7 bases, with 12 bases between. The germline V gene encodes CDR1 LNHDA and CDR2 SQIVND (reference sequence). The CDR3 coding sequence is TGTGCCAGTAGCCCGAGGGGGGGTGGCTACACCTTC. Amino acids: CASSPRGGGYTF.

The J gene is TRBJ1-5, the V gene TRBV5-5, with 7 positions matching TRBD1. The germline V gene encodes CDR1 SGHKS and CDR2 YYEKEE (reference sequence). V dropped 2 bases and J dropped 3; count of bases not matched to a gene: 2. The length of the CDR3 is 14 residues. The CDR3: CASSLGGPNQPQHF. As DNA, the CDR3 is TGTGCCAGCAGCTTAGGGGGCCCCAATCAGCCCCAGCATTTT.

This chain joins TRBV25-1 and TRBJ2-2, with 9 bases that match TRBD2. Germline CDR1 MGHDK, CDR2 SYGVNS. The V gene end was trimmed by 3 bases and the J gene end by 7 bases; junction bases not matched to a gene: 6. This CDR3 is built from 15 residues. The CDR3 here is CASSDERGAYGELFF. The CDR3 DNA follows: TGTGCCAGCAGTGACGAGCGGGGGGCGTACGGGGAGCTGTTTTTT.

CDR3 coding DNA: TGTGCCAGCTCTAACCTGGGACAGGGGGAATACGAGCAGTACTTC. This translates into CASSNLGQGEYEQYF. The rearrangement joins TRBV14 to TRBJ2-7; 11 nucleotides line up with TRBD1. The CDR3 is made up of 15 amino acids. Germline CDR1 SGHDN, CDR2 FVKESK. The trim removed 8 bases at V and 4 bases at J, leaving 10 bases unmatched.

The chain combines TRBV7-7 with TRBJ2-2, with 11 bases identical to TRBD1. This CDR3 contains 14 residues. The ends lost 3 bases at V and 6 bases at J; junction bases unmatched: 0. Per germline, CDR1 SSHAT and CDR2 FNYEAQ (reference sequence). In nucleotides, the CDR3 is TGTGCCAGCAGCTTGGACAGGGGGCCCGGGGAGCTGTTTTTT. This sequence encodes CASSLDRGPGELFF.

The chain is built from TRBV6-5 and TRBJ1-2; 10 bases agree with TRBD1. CDR1 MNHEY and CDR2 SVGAGI come from the germline V gene. The CDR3 has 14 amino acids. With V trimmed by 5 bases and J by 4 bases, 4 bases remained unmatched. The CDR3 loop is CASSRDRGSYGYTF. DNA of the CDR3: TGTGCCAGCAGTCGGGACAGGGGCAGCTATGGCTACACCTTC.

The count of this clone is one. The rearrangement uses TRBV28 and TRBJ1-1, with D maybe TRBD1 (6 bases). The CDR3 spans 14 residues. The V and J ends lost 5 bases and 2 bases respectively, with 12 bases between them. Germline CDR1 is MDHEN and CDR2 is SYDVKM. The CDR3 spells CASSPPDRNTEAFF. The CDR3, as DNA: TGTGCCAGCAGTCCCCCGGACAGAAACACTGAAGCTTTCTTT. Full variable domain (outside the CDR3, taken from reference TRBV28 and TRBJ1-1): DVKVTQSSRYLVKRTGEKVFLECVQDMDHENMFWYRQDPGLGLRLIYFSYDVKMKEKGDIPEGYSVSREKKERFSLILESASTNQTSMYLCASSPPDRNTEAFFGQGTRLTVV.

V and J are TRBV5-1 and TRBJ1-4; 8 bases align to TRBD1. CDR3 length: 16 amino acids. The J segment lost 8 bases and the V segment lost 3 bases, leaving 12 bases of the junction unmatched. Per germline, CDR1 SGHRS and CDR2 YFSETQ. The CDR3 region has the DNA TGCGCCAGCAGCTCACAAACCGGGACAGGTATCGAAAAACTGTTTTTT. Amino acid sequence: CASSSQTGTGIEKLFF.

The chain is built from TRBV4-3 and TRBJ2-1; 9 bases agree with TRBD2. CDR3 length equals 16 residues. J gave up 6 bases and V 0 bases, and 6 bases lay outside the gene matches. CDR1 LGHNA and CDR2 YSLEER come from the germline V gene. The CDR3 loop is CASSQDAAGGPNEQFF. The CDR3 DNA sequence: TGCGCCAGCAGCCAAGACGCAGCGGGAGGTCCCAATGAGCAGTTCTTC.

Remarks on this clone: This specimen includes other DNA sequences encoding the same CDR3. This rearrangement joins TRBV9 to TRBJ2-7; TRBD1 aligns across 7 bases. The V gene end was trimmed by 0 bases and the J gene end by 1 base; junction bases not matched to a gene: 1. The CDR3 is made up of 14 amino acids. Germline values: CDR1 SGDLS, CDR2 YYNGEE. The CDR3 reads CASSVGDSSYEQYF. The DNA for the CDR3 is TGTGCCAGCAGCGTAGGGGACAGTTCCTACGAGCAGTACTTC. The full variable domain, in which reference TRBV9 and TRBJ2-7 provide the parts outside the CDR3, is DSGVTQTPKHLITATGQRVTLRCSPRSGDLSVYWYQQSLDQGLQFLIQYYNGEERAKGNILERFSAQQFPDLHSELNLSSLELGDSALYFCASSVGDSSYEQYFGPGTRLTVT.

The V gene is TRBV7-9, the J gene TRBJ1-1, with TRBD1 as a possible D gene (6 bases). CDR1 is SEHNR and CDR2 is FQNEAQ in the germline V gene (reference sequence). The V end was cut by 1 base, the J end by 5 bases, with 8 bases between. The CDR3 length is 13 residues. CDR3 in amino acids: CASSLEGGTEAFF. The CDR3, as DNA: TGTGCCAGCAGCTTAGAAGGGGGAACTGAAGCTTTCTTT. The full variable domain, with the rest looked up from reference TRBV7-9 and TRBJ1-1, is DTGVSQNPRHKITKRGQNVTFRCDPISEHNRLYWYRQTLGQGPEFLTYFQNEAQLEKSRLLSDRFSAERPKGSFSTLEIQRTEQGDSAMYLCASSLEGGTEAFFGQGTRLTVV.

This rearrangement joins TRBV2 to TRBJ1-1; D gene unclear. CDR1 is SNHLY, CDR2 FYNNEI, per germline. This CDR3 comprises 16 residues. Between the trimmed V and J ends, which lost 4 bases and 1 base, there was a span of 16 bases. The CDR3 region is CASSVRPNNRNTEAFF. The CDR3 bases are TGTGCCAGCAGTGTCAGGCCCAATAACAGGAACACTGAAGCTTTCTTT.

V is TRBV9 and J is TRBJ1-2; D might be TRBD1 (5 bases). From germline, CDR1 is SGDLS and CDR2 YYNGEE. V was trimmed by 0 bases and J by 1 base, leaving 13 bases between them. The length of the CDR3 is 16 residues. The CDR3 loop is CASSVDQGYFNYGYTF. In DNA, the CDR3 is TGTGCCAGCAGCGTAGACCAGGGCTACTTTAACTATGGCTACACCTTC. Full variable domain (missing parts from reference TRBV9 and TRBJ1-2): DSGVTQTPKHLITATGQRVTLRCSPRSGDLSVYWYQQSLDQGLQFLIQYYNGEERAKGNILERFSAQQFPDLHSELNLSSLELGDSALYFCASSVDQGYFNYGYTFGSGTRLTVV.

J is TRBJ2-5 and V is TRBV6-5; possibly TRBD1 for D (5 bases). The CDR3 contains 13 residues. The germline V gene encodes CDR1 MNHEY and CDR2 SVGAGI. The germline V and J ends were trimmed by 2 bases and 7 bases, with 11 bases remaining between them. CDR3: CASSYEGVGTQYF. The CDR3 DNA reads TGTGCCAGCAGTTACGAAGGGGTTGGGACCCAGTACTTC.

The rearrangement uses TRBV6-7 and TRBJ2-7; weak D call: TRBD2 (6 bases). TRBV6-7 is classed as an ORF, of uncertain function. This CDR3 has 17 amino acids. Trimming removed 3 bases at V and 1 base at J, with 19 bases between. Written as DNA, the CDR3 is TGTGCCAGCAGTTATCATACGGGCGCGGAGGGGTCCTACGAGCAGTACTTC. It is translated as CASSYHTGAEGSYEQYF.

This rearrangement joins TRBV7-9 to TRBJ1-4, with 11 nucleotides matching TRBD1. The V segment lost 5 bases and the J segment 2 bases; nucleotides outside the gene matches: 7. This CDR3 spans 17 amino acids. Germline V gene data show CDR1 as SEHNR and CDR2 as FQNEAQ (reference sequence). CDR3 in DNA: TGTGCCAGCAGCAGCCGGGACAGGGGGATCACTAATGAAAAACTGTTTTTT. This translates into CASSSRDRGITNEKLFF.

The V gene is TRBV4-1, the J gene TRBJ1-3; maybe TRBD1 (5 bases). The CDR3 spans 14 residues. Deletions cut 2 bases from V and 3 bases from J, with 8 bases between. CDR1 and CDR2 from the germline V gene are MGHRA and YSYEKL. The CDR3 bases are TGCGCCAGCAGCCAAATCAGGGATGGAAACACCATATATTTT. Protein product: CASSQIRDGNTIYF.

This rearrangement joins TRBV21-1 to TRBJ1-1; the listed D gene, TRBD1, was not tested against the DNA. TRBV21-1 is a recognized pseudogene. The CDR3 loop spans 14 amino acids. This CDR3 reads CASSSMTGRVEAFF. In DNA form, the CDR3 reads TGTGCCAGCAGCTCGATGACAGGGCGAGTAGAAGCTTTCTTT.

The chain employs TRBV7-6 and TRBJ2-1, with D hard to call. There are 17 residues in the CDR3. With 1 base removed from V and 8 bases from J, the gap between germline ends came to 21 bases. CDR1 is SGHVS, CDR2 FNYEAQ, per germline. The CDR3 sequence is CASSLESPLFSQDEQFF. The CDR3 DNA reads as TGTGCCAGCAGCTTAGAAAGTCCCCTTTTCAGTCAGGATGAGCAGTTCTTC.

This clone showed up just once. This sequence joins TRBV28 and TRBJ2-4, with D tentatively TRBD2 (7 bases). Germline V lookup: CDR1 MDHEN, CDR2 SYDVKM. The CDR3 extends over 13 amino acids. Between the trimmed V and J ends, which lost 8 bases and 3 bases, there was a span of 11 bases. The CDR3 DNA sequence: TGTGCCAGCGGGGGGGCTGTCAAAAACATTCAGTACTTC. Its protein product is CASGGAVKNIQYF.

This chain joins TRBV28 and TRBJ1-2; D is unclear. Germline V gene lookup returns CDR1 MDHEN and CDR2 SYDVKM. Trimming removed 5 bases at V and 7 bases at J, with 11 bases between. The CDR3 is 12 residues long. Here the CDR3 reads CASSVWAAGYTF. The CDR3, as DNA: TGTGCCAGCAGTGTTTGGGCTGCTGGCTACACCTTC.

To note about this clone: Within the sample, other DNA sequences also encode this same CDR3. The CDR3: CASSSGQGGNQPQHF. In nucleotides, the CDR3 is TGTGCCAGCAGTTCAGGGCAGGGTGGCAATCAGCCCCAGCATTTT. The chain recombines TRBV28 with TRBJ1-5, with a weak D call TRBD1 (5 bases). This CDR3 comprises 15 residues. In germline, CDR1 is MDHEN, CDR2 SYDVKM. Trimming took 4 bases from V and 2 from J, leaving 12 bases between them.